This T cell receptor beta chain was recovered during a study of OX40 agonist ivuxolimab in advanced cancers. As for the study in general: Patients took ivuxolimab, an agonistic anti-OX40 (CD134) antibody. Patient treatment consisted of intravenous ivuxolimab administration every 2 weeks at 0.01 to 10 mg/kg. Partial responses occurred in three patients (one hepatocellular carcinoma, two cutaneous melanoma).

CDR3 size: 13 residues. The germline V gene encodes CDR1 SGDLS and CDR2 YYNGEE. V lost 0 bases, J lost 6 bases, and 9 bases lay in between. Sequencing was performed with immunoSEQ multiplex PCR; in TCRdb, only in-frame clones are kept and a portion is missing. The data show approximately 67,000 clones, 80% to 95% seen once. The study, taken as a whole, reports: On average, a greater number of expanded clones characterised CD8+ T cells relative to CD4+.

As for this clone: Antigen specificity is unknown.

The receptor comes from an adult with an advanced solid tumor such as melanoma, head and neck, liver or kidney cancer. The V and J genes are TRBV9 and TRBJ1-2; D remains ambiguous. Here the sequenced sample was CD4+ or CD8+ T cells sorted from blood, taken in a trial of the OX40 agonist ivuxolimab. CDR3 coding DNA: TGTGCCAGCAGCGTAGGTATAAGGAATGGCTACACCTTC. Residues: CASSVGIRNGYTF.